The 25 T cell receptor beta chains below were found in one sample sequenced in a study of T cells in Graves' hyperthyroidism and ophthalmopathy. TCR beta CDR3 region amplification was performed from RNA transcripts. With the HTBI primer set, the TCR CDR3 went through a first round of RT-PCR. TCRdb ran MiXCR on the multiplex PCR reads and lists one entry per CDR3 protein. The profile shows nearly 750,000 distinct CDR3 sequences, 30% to 40% of them singletons. Material for sequencing was blood. These receptors all come from a woman aged 40 to 49 with Graves' hyperthyroidism.

The chain has TRBV4-2 and TRBJ1-3, with no clear D. Per germline, CDR1 LGHNA and CDR2 YNFKEQ. This CDR3 is built from 14 residues. Trimming removed 6 bases at V and 0 bases at J, with 9 bases between. CDR3 DNA sequence: TGTGCCAGCAGTTCATCAGGCTCTGGAAACACCATATATTTT. Its translation: CASSSSGSGNTIYF.

This clonotype has only one observation. The chain has TRBV7-2 and TRBJ2-7; 10 positions agree with TRBD1. The V gene end was trimmed by 5 bases and the J gene end by 6 bases; junction bases not matched to a gene: 13. The germline gives CDR1 SGHTA, CDR2 FQGNSA. This CDR3 is built from 16 residues. CDR3 nucleotides: TGTGCCAGCAGCCACGGAAGGACAGGGGGAGATATCGAGCAGTACTTC. This gives the protein CASSHGRTGGDIEQYF.

The chain couples TRBV9 to TRBJ1-1, with D hard to call. Trimming took 3 bases from V and 6 from J, leaving 12 bases between them. Germline V gives CDR1 SGDLS, CDR2 YYNGEE. The CDR3 is made up of 13 amino acids. The CDR3 coding sequence is TGTGCCAGCAGCGGACACCCTGGCGCTGAAGCTTTCTTT. Its translation: CASSGHPGAEAFF.

This clonotype has ten or more counts. The CDR3, as DNA: TGTGCCAGCAGCCAGGCTCAACGGGGGGGATTGTTGGCTTTCTTT. Protein sequence: CASSQAQRGGLLAFF. V gene TRBV5-8 combines with J gene TRBJ1-1, with D perhaps TRBD1 (5 bases). The CDR3 loop spans 15 amino acids. Germline assignment: CDR1 SGHTS and CDR2 YDEGEE. Deletions cut 4 bases from V and 11 bases from J, with 24 bases between.

This clonotype was seen ten or more times. CDR3 bases: TGTGCCATCGGGCCAGCGGGGGGGCCCGAGACCCAGTACTTC. This translates into CAIGPAGGPETQYF. This chain joins TRBV10-3 and TRBJ2-5; the match to TRBD2 covers 10 bases. The V gene end was trimmed by 8 bases and the J gene end by 5 bases; junction bases not matched to a gene: 8. The CDR3 consists of 14 residues. CDR1 is ENHRY, CDR2 SYGVKD, per germline.

Remarks on this clonotype: A read error is possible here, since a much larger clone lies one base away. The chain recombines TRBV4-1 with TRBJ1-6; D is unresolved. This CDR3 contains 12 residues. CDR1 MGHRA and CDR2 YSYEKL come from the germline V gene. V was cut by 4 bases and J by 13 bases, with 11 bases left in between. The CDR3 DNA reads TGCGCCAGCAGCCGTTCCCATGCGCCCCTCCACTTT. Residues: CASSRSHAPLHF.

This clonotype was observed a few times. The chain links TRBV7-6 to TRBJ2-5; 9 bases are shared with TRBD2. The CDR3 loop spans 15 amino acids. Trimming at V came to 5 bases and at J to 1 base, leaving 5 bases not matched to a gene. Germline V gives CDR1 SGHVS, CDR2 FNYEAQ. The CDR3 region has the DNA TGTGCCAGCAGCGGACTAGCGCTAACCCAAGAGACCCAGTACTTC. It translates to CASSGLALTQETQYF.

Of note for this clonotype: One end of the junction varies from germline; a read error may be responsible. The chain carries TRBV11-2 and TRBJ2-5; no firm D call. This CDR3 is 16 amino acids long. CDR1 and CDR2 (germline): SGHAT, FQNNGV. The CDR3 loop reads CASSLGPGPQQGTQYF. The CDR3 nucleotides read TGTGCCAGCAGCTTAGGCCCAGGACCCCAGCAAGGGACCCAGTACTTC. Based on the CDR3 plus reference TRBV11-2 and TRBJ2-5, the full variable domain is EAGVAQSPRYKIIEKRQSVAFWCNPISGHATLYWYQQILGQGPKLLIQFQNNGVVDDSQLPKDRFSAERLKGVDSTLKIQPAKLEDSAVYLCASSLGPGPQQGTQYFGPGTRLLVL.

There are many counts of this clonotype. The chain carries TRBV24-1 and TRBJ1-5; the D is unclear. Deletions cut 3 bases from V and 3 bases from J, with 11 bases between. CDR3 size: 15 residues. Germline assignment: CDR1 KGHDR and CDR2 SFDVKD. The CDR3 DNA sequence: TGTGCCACCAGTGATGGACGGAATTCCAATCAGCCCCAGCATTTT. This translates into CATSDGRNSNQPQHF.

There are a few counts of this clonotype. The V gene is TRBV11-2, the J gene TRBJ2-7, with 9 bases lining up with TRBD1. Germline V CDR1 and CDR2: SGHAT, FQNNGV. Unmatched junction bases numbered 5, after V lost 2 bases and J lost 3 bases. The CDR3 runs 15 residues. The CDR3 region is CASSLWGTGSYEQYF. In nucleotides, the CDR3 is TGTGCCAGCAGCTTATGGGGGACAGGGAGCTACGAGCAGTACTTC.

At least ten counts were recorded for this clonotype. The chain uses TRBV10-3 and TRBJ2-7; D is ambiguous. This CDR3 contains 14 residues. Germline V CDR1 and CDR2: ENHRY, SYGVKD. Between the trimmed V and J ends, which lost 4 bases and 1 base, there was a span of 11 bases. The CDR3 nucleotides are TGTGCCATCAGTGGAAGTAGTCCTTCCTACGAGCAGTACTTC. This encodes CAISGSSPSYEQYF.

Remarks on this clonotype: One end of the junction is discordant with germline, which a read error may explain. The chain combines TRBV6-5 with TRBJ2-7, with D tentatively TRBD1 or TRBD2 (5 bases each). The CDR3 is 14 amino acids. Germline CDR1 MNHEY, CDR2 SVGAGI. The CDR3 coding sequence is TGTGCCAGCAGTTATGGGACCAGGACCGGCGAGCAGCACTTC. It is translated as CASSYGTRTGEQHF.

As concerns this clonotype: The conserved final phenylalanine or tryptophan is absent from the CDR3, which likely points to a read error. The DNA is omitted, as the CDR3 cannot be located on it reliably, and the CDR3 follows TCRdb's listing. The chain links TRBV19 to TRBJ2-6; TRBD2 is taken as the D call from the table, unchecked against the DNA. The length of the CDR3 is 12 amino acids, counting both ends. CDR1 is LNHDA and CDR2 is SQIVND in the germline V gene (reference sequence). CDR3: CASTRGGYGTDS.

This clonotype occurred many times. This chain connects TRBV19 to TRBJ1-1, with TRBD1 matching over 8 bases. The germline CDR1 and CDR2 sequences are LNHDA and SQIVND (reference sequence). This CDR3 has 18 amino acids. Trimming at V came to 1 base and at J to 0 bases, leaving 10 bases not matched to a gene. CDR3 region: CASSIVGTGAFLNTEAFF. In DNA form, the CDR3 reads TGTGCCAGTAGTATAGTGGGGACAGGCGCTTTCCTGAACACTGAAGCTTTCTTT.

This clonotype appeared many times. The J gene is TRBJ2-7, the V gene TRBV15; D is possibly TRBD1 (6 bases). This CDR3 is built from 18 residues. Germline CDR1 and CDR2: LNHNV and YYDKDF (reference sequence). V was pared by 0 bases and J by 6 bases, with 24 bases between. The CDR3 bases are TGTGCCACCAGCAGAGACCCCCTTCAGCCGAGGGGGTTCATCGAGCAGTACTTC. Amino acid sequence: CATSRDPLQPRGFIEQYF.

As for this clonotype: A much more abundant neighbour one base away suggests this may be a read error. This chain connects TRBV7-2 to TRBJ2-5; D unresolved. Germline CDR1 is SGHTA and CDR2 is FQGNSA. This CDR3 is built from 15 residues. Written as DNA, the CDR3 is TGTGCCGGCAGCTTAAGTTGGCGCTCACAAGAGACCCAGTACTTC. Encoded protein: CAGSLSWRSQETQYF.

This clonotype was counted many times. This chain links TRBV12-3 or TRBV12-4 with TRBJ1-2, with D possibly TRBD1 on 6 matching bases. V was cut by 6 bases and J by 3 bases, with 17 bases left in between. This CDR3 contains 15 residues. CDR3 sequence reads: CASSSGAFPHYGYTF. The CDR3 coding sequence is TGTGCCAGCAGCTCAGGGGCCTTCCCTCACTATGGCTACACCTTC.

CDR3 region: CASSFSGPGEQYF. The CDR3 coding sequence is TGTGCCAGCAGCTTTAGCGGCCCCGGGGAGCAGTACTTC. The rearrangement joins TRBV7-2 to TRBJ2-7, with D possibly matching TRBD2 (6 bases). The CDR3 is 13 amino acids. Germline lookup yields CDR1 SGHTA and CDR2 FQGNSA. Between the trimmed V and J ends, which lost 3 bases and 7 bases, there was a span of 13 bases.

This chain joins TRBV2 and TRBJ2-7; D call uncertain. With 2 bases removed from V and 0 bases from J, the gap between germline ends came to 14 bases. CDR1 is SNHLY, CDR2 FYNNEI, per germline. This CDR3 has 16 residues. The CDR3 DNA reads as TGTGCCAGCAGTGAACGCCACCCGACCACCTCCTACGAGCAGTACTTC. Amino acids: CASSERHPTTSYEQYF.

Ten or more counts support this clonotype. V usage is TRBV2 and J usage is TRBJ1-5; tentatively, D is TRBD1 (6 bases). CDR1 is SNHLY, CDR2 FYNNEI, per germline. The CDR3 sequence is 15 residues long. Trimming stripped 2 bases from V and 7 bases from J, with 15 bases between. For the CDR3, the DNA is TGTGCCAGCAGTGAATTCCAAGGGGGAAGGCAGCCCCAGCATTTT. It translates to CASSEFQGGRQPQHF.

This clonotype is a singleton in its sample. A read error may explain this, as a much larger clone is one base away. The V call is TRBV20-1, the J call TRBJ1-2; unclear D gene. This CDR3 comprises 13 residues. CDR1 is DFQATT, CDR2 SNEGSKA, per germline (reference sequence). CDR3 region: CSARDPTGGGYPF. Here the CDR3 DNA reads TGCAGTGCTAGAGATCCCACGGGAGGTGGCTACCCCTTC.

The CDR3 loop reads CASSGPGGTNEKLFF. The CDR3 bases are TGTGCCAGCAGCGGGCCAGGGGGGACTAATGAAAAACTGTTTTTT. The rearrangement uses TRBV7-9 and TRBJ1-4, with 7 nucleotides matching TRBD1. Unmatched junction bases numbered 5, after V lost 5 bases and J lost 2 bases. Germline V gene lookup returns CDR1 SEHNR and CDR2 FQNEAQ (reference sequence). The CDR3 totals 15 residues.

This clonotype was observed at least ten times. The chain has TRBV5-1 and TRBJ2-7; D gene uncertain. Germline V CDR1 and CDR2: SGHRS, YFSETQ. The CDR3 consists of 15 residues. V was clipped by 4 bases and J by 3 bases, with 17 bases between them. The CDR3 DNA reads as TGCGCCAGCAGCACCATGCCCGACTCCAACTACGAGCAGTACTTC. Its protein product is CASSTMPDSNYEQYF.

The rearrangement links TRBV28 to TRBJ2-7, with D possibly being TRBD1 (5 bases). Germline V gene data show CDR1 as MDHEN and CDR2 as SYDVKM. V lost 2 bases and J 3 bases, leaving 11 bases between the germline ends. This CDR3 comprises 14 residues. The CDR3 reads CASSLNRRVYEQYF. CDR3 coding DNA: TGTGCCAGCAGTTTAAACAGGCGAGTCTACGAGCAGTACTTC.

This chain connects TRBV7-9 to TRBJ1-1, with a weak D call TRBD1 (5 bases). CDR3 length equals 14 residues. In germline, CDR1 is SEHNR, CDR2 FQNEAQ (reference sequence). Trimming stripped 5 bases from V and 1 base from J, with 11 bases between. The CDR3 DNA follows: TGTGCCAGCAGCCCCCGGGGGACGAACACTGAAGCTTTCTTT. This codes for CASSPRGTNTEAFF.